The 6 T cell receptor beta chains below come from one sample, sequenced in a study of beta chain features in type 1 diabetes. Overall study results and limits: Researchers report that Type 1 diabetes patients had moderately but significantly shorter TCRB CDR3s across all four CD4+ subsets.

For these receptors, no antigen is known. Expressed TCRB transcripts were sequenced because the entire RNA isolate underwent reverse transcription. Sequencing used immunoSEQ multiplex PCR; TCRdb keeps in-frame clones, though not all of them. Of some 110,000 clones listed, about a sixth are singletons. The sample consisted of central memory CD4+ T cells from blood. The receptors here all came from a man aged 25-40 years with type 1 diabetes.

The table lists this clone with a few counts. The chain joins TRBV28 to TRBJ2-5; TRBD1 might be the D (5 bases). Germline V CDR1 and CDR2: MDHEN, SYDVKM. V was cut by 2 bases and J by 3 bases, with 7 bases left in between. The CDR3 totals 13 residues. The chain's CDR3 is CASSLGREETQYF. The CDR3 bases are TGTGCCAGCAGTTTAGGCAGGGAAGAGACCCAGTACTTC.

This clone occurred a few times. This chain connects TRBV21-1 to TRBJ1-5. TRBV21-1 is assigned pseudogene status. The CDR3 runs to 11 residues. The CDR3 loop reads CASSTNQPQHF. The CDR3 DNA reads as TGTGCCAGCAGCACTAATCAGCCCCAGCATTTT.

The chain combines TRBV29-1 with TRBJ1-2; the match to TRBD1 covers 12 bases. The CDR3 is made up of 12 amino acids. Germline CDR1 and CDR2: SQVTM and ANQGSEA. V gave up 7 bases and J gave up 8 bases; unmatched junction bases: 5. The CDR3 coding sequence is TGCAGCGGCGGGACAGGGGGCAGCGGCTACACCTTC. Translating it yields CSGGTGGSGYTF. Based on the CDR3 plus reference TRBV29-1 and TRBJ1-2, the full variable domain is SAVISQKPSRDICQRGTSLTIQCQVDSQVTMMFWYRQQPGQSLTLIATANQGSEATYESGFVIDKFPISRPNLTFSTLTVSNMSPEDSSIYLCSGGTGGSGYTFGSGTRLTVV.

The V gene is TRBV9, the J gene TRBJ2-3; D is ambiguous. Trimming cost V 3 bases and J 1 base, with 12 bases left between them. The CDR3 totals 15 residues. Germline loops: CDR1 SGDLS, CDR2 YYNGEE. CDR3 in amino acids: CASSATRRGTDTQYF. CDR3 DNA sequence: TGTGCCAGCAGCGCGACCCGACGAGGCACAGATACGCAGTATTTT.

Within the sample, this clone is medium-sized. This chain connects TRBV15 to TRBJ2-1; maybe TRBD1 (7 bases). The germline gives CDR1 LNHNV, CDR2 YYDKDF (reference sequence). V lost 5 bases and J lost 1, with 15 bases in between. The CDR3 has 16 residues. CDR3 sequence: CATSPRGDRSYNEQFF. Written as DNA, the CDR3 is TGTGCCACCAGCCCCAGGGGGGACAGATCCTACAATGAGCAGTTCTTC.

This clone was seen only a few times. The genes are TRBV5-8 and TRBJ2-3; 8 nucleotides match TRBD2. Germline trimming cut 7 bases from V and 5 bases from J; bases unmatched to any gene: 12. The CDR3 totals 15 residues. Germline V gene sequence: CDR1 SGHTS, CDR2 YDEGEE. CDR3 region: CASSLGAGTRDTQYF. The CDR3 DNA follows: TGTGCCAGCTCGTTGGGGGCCGGGACTAGAGATACGCAGTATTTT.